This T cell receptor beta chain was recovered during a study of T cell changes during pregnancy in multiple sclerosis. The length of the CDR3 is 16 residues. CDR1 SNHLY and CDR2 FYNNEI come from the germline V gene. With 8 bases clipped from V and 2 bases from J, the junction kept 13 bases outside the gene matches. TCRdb's copy holds only in-frame clones and misses some; the assay was immunoSEQ multiplex PCR. The sample holds approximately 41,000 clones; 85% to 95% are singletons and the top ten take around 0.42%. This chain links TRBV2 with TRBJ2-7, with 9 bases that match TRBD1. This TCR was sampled from a female donor with multiple sclerosis, enrolled in a pregnancy study. The sample here was CD4+ T cells from peripheral blood mononuclear cells, taken in the second trimester of pregnancy. This CDR3 is CASLHSGTGYPYEQYF. As DNA, the CDR3 is TGTGCCAGCCTACATTCCGGGACAGGGTACCCCTACGAGCAGTACTTC. The whole variable domain, remainder taken from reference TRBV2 and TRBJ2-7, is EPEVTQTPSHQVTQMGQEVILRCVPISNHLYFYWYRQILGQKVEFLVSFYNNEISEKSEIFDDQFSVERPDGSNFTLKIRSTKLEDSAMYFCASLHSGTGYPYEQYFGPGTRLTVT.